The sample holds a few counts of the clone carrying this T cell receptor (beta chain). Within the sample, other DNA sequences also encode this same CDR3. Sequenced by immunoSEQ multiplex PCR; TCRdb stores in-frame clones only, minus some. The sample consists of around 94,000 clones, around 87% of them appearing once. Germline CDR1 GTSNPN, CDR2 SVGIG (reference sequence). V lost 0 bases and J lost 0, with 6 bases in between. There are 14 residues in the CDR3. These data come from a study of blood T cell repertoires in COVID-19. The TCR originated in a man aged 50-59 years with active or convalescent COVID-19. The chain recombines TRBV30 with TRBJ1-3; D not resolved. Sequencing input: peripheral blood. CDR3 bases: TGTGCCTGGAGTGTACAGAACTCTGGAAACACCATATATTTT. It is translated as CAWSVQNSGNTIYF.